These 32 T cell receptor beta chains originate from one sample sequenced in a study of blood T cells in healthy people across ages. It was with a sample-barcoded 5' primer and a J-beta primer mix that a second PCR of roughly 7 to 12 cycles was run. TCRdb reanalysed the 5' RACE reads using MiXCR and keeps one entry per CDR3 protein. Found here are about 290,000 distinct CDR3 sequences, around 27% of them singletons; the top ten hold 29%. Material: blood. The source of these receptors is a woman between 65 and 79 years old in good health.

This clonotype was seen a few times. V is TRBV5-6 and J is TRBJ1-2; D gene ambiguous. Trimming cost V 4 bases and J 7 bases, with 17 bases left between them. The CDR3 totals 14 residues. The V gene's germline CDR1 is SGHDT and CDR2 YYEEEE. The CDR3, as DNA: TGTGCCAGCAGCGGAACGGACCTGCCGAGTGGCTACACCTTC. Translating gives CASSGTDLPSGYTF.

This clonotype was seen at least ten times. This sequence joins TRBV20-1 and TRBJ1-3; D uncertain. Trimming shortened V by 1 base and J by 0 bases, and 7 bases separated the two germline ends. The CDR3 is 14 amino acids. Germline V gene sequence: CDR1 DFQATT, CDR2 SNEGSKA (reference sequence). The CDR3 protein is CSARAQDSGNTIYF. The CDR3 region has the DNA TGCAGTGCTAGAGCTCAGGACTCTGGAAACACCATATATTTT.

There are a few counts of this clonotype. The chain links TRBV6-2 or TRBV6-3 to TRBJ2-7; D remains unclear. The V end lost 0 bases, the J end lost 0 bases, and 12 bases lay between the germline ends. Germline CDR1 reads MNHEY; CDR2 reads SVGEGT. CDR3 length equals 16 residues. For the CDR3, the DNA is TGTGCCAGCAGTTACTCGAGAGGATCCAGCTCCTACGAGCAGTACTTC. Its protein is CASSYSRGSSSYEQYF.

The chain carries TRBV5-5 and TRBJ2-3; weak D call: TRBD2 (6 bases). V dropped 2 bases and J dropped 4 bases, with 14 bases sitting between them. Per the germline V gene, CDR1 is SGHKS and CDR2 is YYEKEE (reference sequence). CDR3 length: 15 residues. CDR3 DNA sequence: TGTGCCAGCAGCTTCCGGGGGTCGAGCCCAGATACGCAGTATTTT. Protein product: CASSFRGSSPDTQYF.

This clonotype has only a few counts. This chain uses TRBV12-5 with TRBJ2-3; possibly TRBD2 for D (5 bases). Trimming shortened V by 0 bases and J by 1 base, and 8 bases separated the two germline ends. Germline assignment: CDR1 LGHNT and CDR2 FRNRAP. The CDR3 sequence is 15 residues long. The CDR3 DNA reads TGTGCTAGTGGTTTGGTACCCGGGGGCACAGATACGCAGTATTTT. This codes for CASGLVPGGTDTQYF.

This chain connects TRBV14 to TRBJ1-4; D is unclear. This CDR3 region has 14 residues. The V end was cut by 1 base, the J end by 4 bases, with 7 bases between. CDR1 and CDR2 from the germline V gene are SGHDN and FVKESK. CDR3 in DNA: TGTGCCAGCAGCCAAGGGACGGTTAATGAAAAACTGTTTTTT. Translating it yields CASSQGTVNEKLFF.

The genes are TRBV29-1 and TRBJ2-3, with D possibly matching TRBD2 (5 bases). The CDR3 loop spans 12 amino acids. V lost 7 bases and J lost 0, with 8 bases in between. CDR1 is SQVTM, CDR2 ANQGSEA, per germline. This CDR3 is CSGGPSTDTQYF. The DNA for the CDR3 is TGCAGCGGAGGGCCAAGCACAGATACGCAGTATTTT.

V gene TRBV4-3 combines with J gene TRBJ2-7; 7 bases are a match to TRBD2. Trimming at V came to 3 bases and at J to 1 base, leaving 3 bases not matched to a gene. Germline V gene lookup returns CDR1 LGHNA and CDR2 YSLEER. The CDR3 extends over 14 amino acids. DNA for the CDR3: TGCGCCAGCAGCCAGGCTAGCGGTTCCTACGAGCAGTACTTC. Translated: CASSQASGSYEQYF.

This chain connects TRBV20-1 to TRBJ2-7, with 7 bases aligning to TRBD2. The CDR3 is 14 residues long. With 7 bases clipped from V and 2 bases from J, the junction kept 11 bases outside the gene matches. The V gene's germline CDR1 is DFQATT and CDR2 SNEGSKA (reference sequence). CDR3 sequence: CSGRRLAGTYEQYF. In DNA form, the CDR3 reads TGCAGTGGACGTCGACTAGCAGGGACCTACGAGCAGTACTTC.

On this clonotype: A much larger clone differs by one base, so this may be a read error. This chain uses TRBV28 with TRBJ2-5; 7 nucleotides agree with TRBD2. TRBJ2-7 explains the end of the DNA better; the J call may be wrong. Per the germline V gene, CDR1 is MDHEN and CDR2 is SYDVKM. The CDR3 is made up of 16 amino acids. The CDR3 nucleotides read TGTGCCAGGAGCCCCCCCGGGGGGACGAGCTCCTACGAGCAGTACTTC. It translates to CARSPPGGTSSYEQYF.

The chain links TRBV10-3 to TRBJ2-7; 11 nucleotides agree with TRBD2. Unmatched junction bases numbered 4, after V lost 6 bases and J lost 3 bases. Per germline, CDR1 ENHRY and CDR2 SYGVKD. CDR3 length: 14 residues. The CDR3 DNA reads as TGTGCCATCAGGAGGGGACTAGCGGACTACGAGCAGTACTTC. Protein: CAIRRGLADYEQYF.

This clonotype was recorded a few times. The rearrangement joins TRBV5-1 to TRBJ2-5, with 11 bases lining up with TRBD2. The DNA end favors TRBJ2-1, so the J call may be wrong. Germline CDR1 reads SGHRS; CDR2 reads YFSETQ. The CDR3 extends over 16 amino acids. This chain's CDR3 is CASSPFISGRDNEQFF. The CDR3 DNA reads TGCGCCAGCAGCCCATTTATTAGCGGGAGGGACAATGAGCAGTTCTTC.

The chain has TRBV7-2 and TRBJ2-5; D gene uncertain. The V end was cut by 8 bases, the J end by 1 base, with 11 bases between. The length of the CDR3 is 13 residues. Germline V gene sequence: CDR1 SGHTA, CDR2 FQGNSA. CDR3 bases: TGTGCCAGCTCCAGACTTGTCCAAGAGACCCAGTACTTC. As protein: CASSRLVQETQYF.

The rearrangement joins TRBV7-8 to TRBJ1-4, with D possibly TRBD1 on 6 matching bases. Germline V gene lookup returns CDR1 SGHVS and CDR2 FQNEAQ. This CDR3 has 13 residues. V was clipped by 5 bases and J by 5 bases, with 9 bases between them. The CDR3 sequence is CASSHDRNEKLFF. The CDR3 DNA follows: TGTGCCAGCAGCCACGACAGGAATGAAAAACTGTTTTTT.

The J gene is TRBJ1-6, the V gene TRBV2, with 8 bases matching TRBD1. V was pared by 3 bases and J by 7 bases, with 2 bases of the junction left unmatched. The CDR3 sequence is 14 residues long. Germline V CDR1 and CDR2: SNHLY, FYNNEI. The CDR3 is CASSERDRNSPLHF. The DNA for the CDR3 is TGTGCCAGCAGTGAGCGGGACAGGAATTCACCCCTCCACTTT.

This clonotype was seen only a few times. The chain joins TRBV20-1 to TRBJ2-4; TRBD1 matches 7 bases. CDR1 DFQATT and CDR2 SNEGSKA come from the germline V gene (reference sequence). The CDR3 consists of 11 residues. The ends lost 3 bases at V and 7 bases at J; junction bases unmatched: 0. In DNA form, the CDR3 reads TGCAGTGCTAGGGACAGGAACATTCAGTACTTC. This encodes CSARDRNIQYF.

This rearrangement joins TRBV7-8 to TRBJ2-5; TRBD2 aligns across 9 bases. This CDR3 is 16 amino acids long. Germline CDR1 SGHVS, CDR2 FQNEAQ. V lost 3 bases, J lost 5 bases, and 10 bases stayed unmatched. The DNA for the CDR3 is TGTGCCAGCAGCTTCGACCCCGGGACTAGCAGGGAGACCCAGTACTTC. Protein product: CASSFDPGTSRETQYF.

This clonotype was found many times. The V call is TRBV29-1, the J call TRBJ2-3; TRBD2 matches 7 bases. This CDR3 comprises 14 residues. Per germline, CDR1 SQVTM and CDR2 ANQGSEA. V lost 2 bases to trimming and J lost 2 bases; unmatched junction nucleotides: 4. The CDR3 DNA reads TGCAGCGTTGAAACGGGGGGACTCACAGATACGCAGTATTTT. It is translated as CSVETGGLTDTQYF.

The V call is TRBV18, the J call TRBJ2-5; D call uncertain. This CDR3 has 13 amino acids. Trimming shortened V by 4 bases and J by 0 bases, and 6 bases separated the two germline ends. The germline gives CDR1 KGHSH, CDR2 LQKENI. Here the CDR3 reads CASSQGNQETQYF. The DNA of the CDR3 is TGTGCCAGCTCACAAGGGAACCAAGAGACCCAGTACTTC.

This chain links TRBV28 with TRBJ2-5; 10 bases match TRBD2. V trimming: 7 bases; J trimming: 7 bases; junction bases outside the gene matches: 6. This CDR3 spans 13 amino acids. In germline, CDR1 is MDHEN, CDR2 SYDVKM. The CDR3 is CASKTSGMWTQYF. CDR3 bases: TGTGCCAGCAAAACTAGCGGGATGTGGACCCAGTACTTC.

The V call is TRBV3-1, the J call TRBJ2-5, with 9 positions matching TRBD2. TRBJ2-7 explains the end of the DNA better; the J call may be wrong. Germline-derived CDR1 and CDR2 are LGHDT and YNNKEL (reference sequence). This CDR3 comprises 15 residues. CDR3 bases: TGTGCCACCCCCCAGGCTAGCGGGATGTCCTACGAGCAGTACTTC. Amino acid sequence: CATPQASGMSYEQYF.

The chain carries TRBV20-1 and TRBJ2-5; 12 bases align to TRBD2. Germline V gene lookup returns CDR1 DFQATT and CDR2 SNEGSKA (reference sequence). The CDR3 is 18 amino acids. With V trimmed by 5 bases and J by 1 base, 14 bases remained unmatched. CDR3 residues: CSALTLLAGGTSQETQYF. The CDR3 DNA is TGCAGTGCTCTTACCCTACTAGCGGGAGGAACTAGCCAAGAGACCCAGTACTTC.

The chain links TRBV6-1 to TRBJ1-4; D gene uncertain. Germline V gives CDR1 MNHNS, CDR2 SASEGT. The CDR3 sequence is 15 residues long. V shed 5 bases and J shed 3 bases, with 13 bases lying between them. This CDR3 reads CASSPNGKANEKLFF. The CDR3 DNA reads TGTGCCAGCAGTCCGAACGGGAAAGCTAATGAAAAACTGTTTTTT.

The CDR3 nucleotides are TGTGCCAGCAGTCGGGACAGGGGGCGAGAGACCCAGTACTTC. Protein: CASSRDRGRETQYF. V gene TRBV28 combines with J gene TRBJ2-5; TRBD1 matches 12 bases. The CDR3 loop spans 14 amino acids. The trim removed 5 bases at V and 4 bases at J, leaving 2 bases unmatched. The germline V gene encodes CDR1 MDHEN and CDR2 SYDVKM.

This clonotype showed up just a few times. The chain is built from TRBV27 and TRBJ2-2; D is unresolved. With 3 bases removed from V and 4 bases from J, the gap between germline ends came to 3 bases. CDR1 and CDR2 from the germline V gene are MNHEY and SMNVEV (reference sequence). This CDR3 is 12 amino acids long. For the CDR3, the DNA is TGTGCCAGCAGTTTTAGCACCGGGGAGCTGTTTTTT. Translated, it gives CASSFSTGELFF.

This sequence joins TRBV5-1 and TRBJ2-7; perhaps TRBD2 as D (6 bases). Per germline, CDR1 SGHRS and CDR2 YFSETQ. This CDR3 contains 14 residues. V was shortened by 1 base and J by 3 bases, with 11 bases between the two germline ends. As DNA, the CDR3 is TGCGCCAGCAGCTTGCGGGGAGGCCACTACGAGCAGTACTTC. Encoded protein: CASSLRGGHYEQYF.

The gene calls are TRBV20-1 and TRBJ2-5, with 13 bases that match TRBD2. The assigned J gene may be wrong: the sequence end matches TRBJ2-7 better. Germline V gene lookup returns CDR1 DFQATT and CDR2 SNEGSKA (reference sequence). This CDR3 comprises 14 residues. The CDR3 loop is CSAEGTSGTYEQYF. CDR3 bases: TGCAGCGCGGAGGGGACTAGCGGGACCTACGAGCAGTACTTC.

This clonotype was observed a handful of times. This chain connects TRBV28 to TRBJ2-5, with D tentatively TRBD1 (6 bases). Trimming took off 6 bases at V and 0 bases at J, with 14 bases between the two ends. This CDR3 contains 15 residues. In germline, CDR1 is MDHEN, CDR2 SYDVKM. DNA of the CDR3: TGTGCCAGCAGCACCCGGGACAAGTACCAAGAGACCCAGTACTTC. Translated, it gives CASSTRDKYQETQYF. Complete variable domain (other parts from reference TRBV28 and TRBJ2-5): DVKVTQSSRYLVKRTGEKVFLECVQDMDHENMFWYRQDPGLGLRLIYFSYDVKMKEKGDIPEGYSVSREKKERFSLILESASTNQTSMYLCASSTRDKYQETQYFGPGTRLLVL.

This clonotype was counted a single time. The chain links TRBV6-5 to TRBJ2-1, with 8 bases aligning to TRBD2. Per germline, CDR1 MNHEY and CDR2 SVGAGI. Trimming took 6 bases from V and 9 from J; bases not matched to a gene: 7. The CDR3 extends over 13 amino acids. CDR3 in amino acids: CASSAGTRIEQFF. CDR3 DNA: TGTGCCAGCAGCGCCGGGACTAGAATTGAGCAGTTCTTC.

The chain uses TRBV29-1 and TRBJ2-1, with 10 bases identical to TRBD2. Germline V CDR1 and CDR2: SQVTM, ANQGSEA. The CDR3 consists of 16 residues. V lost 3 bases and J lost 1; bases outside the gene matches: 6. CDR3 coding DNA: TGCAGCGTTGAGGCCGGGACTAGCGTGTCCTACAATGAGCAGTTCTTC. It yields the protein CSVEAGTSVSYNEQFF.

This clonotype was seen more than once but under ten times. The J gene is TRBJ1-3, the V gene TRBV7-2; TRBD1 agrees at 9 bases. V was clipped by 5 bases and J by 0 bases; unmatched bases: 5. Germline CDR1 SGHTA, CDR2 FQGNSA. This CDR3 has 16 residues. CDR3 region: CASSLTGGLSGNTIYF. The CDR3 DNA is TGTGCCAGCAGCCTTACAGGGGGCCTCTCTGGAAACACCATATATTTT.

J is TRBJ2-1 and V is TRBV7-2, with 8 bases matching TRBD2. Germline trimming cut 2 bases from V and 7 bases from J; bases unmatched to any gene: 7. Germline lookup yields CDR1 SGHTA and CDR2 FQGNSA. This CDR3 has 15 residues. This CDR3 reads CASSLTGGPGNEQFF. The CDR3 DNA is TGTGCCAGCAGCTTAACGGGAGGGCCGGGGAATGAGCAGTTCTTC.